The next 26 T cell receptor beta chains were all read from a single sample in a study of cytomegalovirus exposure and HLA in healthy donors. PCR employed 60 Vbeta and 13 Jbeta primers. The protocol was immunoSEQ multiplex PCR, while the TCRdb copy is restricted to in-frame clones and leaves out a portion. Among roughly 160,000 clones, approximately 80% were seen once, and the ten largest hold approximately 1.8%. Specimen: PBMCs. The receptors derive from a woman in her thirties in good health and CMV-seronegative.

In this sample, this clone turned up a few times. V and J are TRBV4-3 and TRBJ2-1, with a possible D match to TRBD2 (6 bases). Per the germline V gene, CDR1 is LGHNA and CDR2 is YSLEER. The CDR3 is 14 amino acids. V lost 4 bases, J lost 7 bases, and 14 bases lay in between. CDR3 DNA sequence: TGCGCCAGCAGCCTCACGGGAGATTGGAATGAGCAGTTCTTC. This translates into CASSLTGDWNEQFF.

The chain couples TRBV7-3 to TRBJ2-3; maybe TRBD2 (7 bases). CDR1 SGHTA and CDR2 FQGTGA come from the germline V gene. V was pared by 3 bases and J by 3 bases, with 13 bases between. This CDR3 comprises 15 residues. Here the CDR3 reads CASSFRGAGTDTQYF. CDR3 bases: TGTGCCAGCAGCTTTCGGGGGGCAGGGACAGATACGCAGTATTTT.

This clone has only a few counts. The chain couples TRBV7-6 to TRBJ2-2, with TRBD2 matching 10 bases. The CDR3 covers 17 residues. J gave up 5 bases and V 4 bases, and 10 bases lay outside the gene matches. The germline V gene encodes CDR1 SGHVS and CDR2 FNYEAQ. CDR3 residues: CASSSVSSGSWTGELFF. For the CDR3, the DNA is TGTGCCAGCAGCTCAGTGTCTAGCGGGAGTTGGACCGGGGAGCTGTTTTTT. Looking up the rest from reference TRBV7-6 and TRBJ2-2 gives the full variable domain: GAGVSQSPRYKVTKRGQDVALRCDPISGHVSLYWYRQALGQGPEFLTYFNYEAQQDKSGLPNDRFSAERPEGSISTLTIQRTEQRDSAMYRCASSSVSSGSWTGELFFGEGSRLTVL.

The V call is TRBV7-9, the J call TRBJ2-3; 10 bases map to TRBD1. There are 16 residues in the CDR3. In germline, CDR1 is SEHNR, CDR2 FQNEAQ (reference sequence). Trimming at V came to 5 bases and at J to 6 bases, leaving 11 bases not matched to a gene. CDR3 coding DNA: TGTGCCAGCAGCCCGGTGGTGGGGACAGGGGCGGATACGCAGTATTTT. This encodes CASSPVVGTGADTQYF.

The CDR3 sequence: CAWSGAGAPYEQYF. As DNA, the CDR3 is TGTGCCTGGAGTGGGGCGGGGGCTCCCTACGAGCAGTACTTC. The chain has TRBV30 and TRBJ2-7; maybe TRBD2 (7 bases). V lost 1 base and J lost 2, with 12 bases in between. Germline V gene lookup returns CDR1 GTSNPN and CDR2 SVGIG (reference sequence). The CDR3 sequence is 14 residues long.

This clone was picked up a small number of times. This sequence joins TRBV18 and TRBJ1-1; TRBD1 aligns across 8 bases. The CDR3 is made up of 15 amino acids. Per the germline V gene, CDR1 is KGHSH and CDR2 is LQKENI. The ends lost 6 bases at V and 1 base at J; junction bases unmatched: 7. CDR3 coding DNA: TGTGCCAGCTCCCTTTCAGGGGGCCGGAACACTGAAGCTTTCTTT. Encoded protein: CASSLSGGRNTEAFF.

This chain links TRBV27 with TRBJ1-1, with 7 positions matching TRBD1. Per germline, CDR1 MNHEY and CDR2 SMNVEV (reference sequence). Unmatched junction bases numbered 6, after V lost 6 bases and J lost 5 bases. The CDR3 covers 13 residues. DNA of the CDR3: TGTGCCAGCAGACAGGGGACGTGGACTGAAGCTTTCTTT. Its protein product is CASRQGTWTEAFF.

J is TRBJ1-3 and V is TRBV25-1; D is undetermined. The ends were cut back, 4 bases at V and 0 bases at J, with 10 bases in the middle. The CDR3 consists of 15 residues. Germline-derived CDR1 and CDR2 are MGHDK and SYGVNS. This chain's CDR3 is CASSGPGLSGNTIYF. The CDR3 coding sequence is TGTGCCAGCAGTGGTCCGGGTCTCTCTGGAAACACCATATATTTT.

V and J are TRBV7-6 and TRBJ2-1, with D possibly being TRBD2 (5 bases). Looked up from germline, CDR1 is SGHVS and CDR2 is FNYEAQ. The CDR3 length is 13 residues. Deletions cut 5 bases from V and 5 bases from J, with 10 bases between. This CDR3 is CASSPEEDNEQFF. For the CDR3, the DNA is TGTGCCAGCAGCCCAGAGGAGGACAATGAGCAGTTCTTC.

This clone was observed a few times. The chain employs TRBV6-5 and TRBJ2-2; 7 nucleotides match TRBD1. Germline-derived CDR1 and CDR2 are MNHEY and SVGAGI. Losses at the gene ends were 7 bases for V and 5 bases for J; bases not matched to a gene: 7. This CDR3 contains 14 residues. CDR3: CASTETGRTGELFF. CDR3 bases: TGTGCCAGCACCGAGACAGGGAGAACCGGGGAGCTGTTTTTT.

This chain joins TRBV9 and TRBJ2-7, with 11 bases identical to TRBD2. The CDR3 is made up of 16 amino acids. The germline gives CDR1 SGDLS, CDR2 YYNGEE. V trimming: 4 bases; J trimming: 0 bases; junction bases outside the gene matches: 6. CDR3 bases: TGTGCCAGCAGCAGTCAACTAGCGGGGGCCTCCTACGAGCAGTACTTC. Its protein is CASSSQLAGASYEQYF.

This rearrangement joins TRBV18 to TRBJ1-6; 7 bases line up with TRBD1. Looked up from germline, CDR1 is KGHSH and CDR2 is LQKENI. V dropped 1 base and J dropped 5; count of bases not matched to a gene: 8. The CDR3 totals 17 residues. Here the CDR3 reads CASSPLPGTEHNSPLHF. Here the CDR3 DNA reads TGTGCCAGCTCACCACTCCCCGGGACAGAACATAATTCACCCCTCCACTTT.

This chain joins TRBV7-6 and TRBJ1-1; D is possibly TRBD1 (6 bases). V lost 0 bases and J lost 6, with 14 bases in between. Germline V gives CDR1 SGHVS, CDR2 FNYEAQ. CDR3 size: 15 residues. The CDR3 is CASSLAGRGLPEAFF. The DNA for the CDR3 is TGTGCCAGCAGCTTAGCTGGCAGGGGATTGCCTGAAGCTTTCTTT.

The chain combines TRBV19 with TRBJ2-5; the D gene is possibly TRBD1 (5 bases). V lost 4 bases and J 3 bases, leaving 15 bases between the germline ends. The CDR3 consists of 15 residues. Germline V lookup: CDR1 LNHDA, CDR2 SQIVND (reference sequence). CDR3 loop: CASSNRAGFEETQYF. For the CDR3, the DNA is TGTGCCAGTAGTAATCGGGCAGGGTTTGAAGAGACCCAGTACTTC.

This rearrangement joins TRBV4-2 to TRBJ1-1; D call uncertain. The CDR3 has 13 amino acids. V was shortened by 1 base and J by 4 bases, with 7 bases between the two germline ends. Germline CDR1 is LGHNA and CDR2 is YNFKEQ. The CDR3 here is CASSQARGTEAFF. The CDR3 DNA reads TGTGCCAGCAGCCAAGCCAGAGGCACTGAAGCTTTCTTT.

V is TRBV4-2 and J is TRBJ2-3, with D maybe TRBD2 (6 bases). Trimming stripped 1 base from V and 5 bases from J, with 19 bases between. This CDR3 is 17 amino acids long. CDR1 LGHNA and CDR2 YNFKEQ come from the germline V gene. CDR3: CASSQAAGGPSGDTQYF. DNA for the CDR3: TGTGCCAGCAGCCAAGCGGCCGGAGGGCCCTCGGGAGATACGCAGTATTTT.

This chain joins TRBV7-9 and TRBJ1-3, with 7 bases identical to TRBD1. The junction had 5 bases not matched to a gene; V was cut back by 3 bases and J by 3 bases. The CDR3 loop spans 15 amino acids. CDR1 and CDR2 from the germline V gene are SEHNR and FQNEAQ (reference sequence). DNA of the CDR3: TGTGCCAGCAGCTTTTTCGGGACAGTTGGAAACACCATATATTTT. As protein: CASSFFGTVGNTIYF. Variable domain in full (rest from reference TRBV7-9 and TRBJ1-3): DTGVSQNPRHKITKRGQNVTFRCDPISEHNRLYWYRQTLGQGPEFLTYFQNEAQLEKSRLLSDRFSAERPKGSFSTLEIQRTEQGDSAMYLCASSFFGTVGNTIYFGEGSWLTVV.

The chain joins TRBV15 to TRBJ1-5; D gene ambiguous. This CDR3 contains 13 residues. V was trimmed by 0 bases and J by 3 bases, leaving 3 bases between them. The germline V gene encodes CDR1 LNHNV and CDR2 YYDKDF (reference sequence). The CDR3 DNA follows: TGTGCCACCAGCAGAGATTACAATCAGCCCCAGCATTTT. Its translation is CATSRDYNQPQHF.

The CDR3 region is CASSVEPYITEAFF. CDR3 DNA sequence: TGTGCCAGCAGCGTAGAGCCCTATATCACTGAAGCTTTCTTT. This sequence joins TRBV9 and TRBJ1-1; D is unresolved. The CDR3 consists of 14 residues. Germline V gene data show CDR1 as SGDLS and CDR2 as YYNGEE. The V gene lost 0 bases and the J gene lost 4 bases, with 10 bases spanning the gap.

V usage is TRBV6-5 and J usage is TRBJ1-3; tentative D call: TRBD1 (5 bases). In germline, CDR1 is MNHEY, CDR2 SVGAGI. This CDR3 region has 14 residues. Trimming pared 8 bases from V and 3 bases from J, leaving 14 bases between. The CDR3 sequence: CASSGTSDGNTIYF. The CDR3 DNA sequence: TGTGCCAGCTCAGGGACTTCGGATGGAAACACCATATATTTT.

The chain recombines TRBV4-3 with TRBJ2-7; D uncertain. The CDR3 is made up of 14 amino acids. Trimming took 5 bases from V and 1 from J, leaving 12 bases between them. Germline assignment: CDR1 LGHNA and CDR2 YSLEER. CDR3 DNA sequence: TGCGCCAGCAGCGAGTGGGCAGGATCCTACGAGCAGTACTTC. It codes for CASSEWAGSYEQYF.

The chain has TRBV27 and TRBJ2-1; 15 bases are a match to TRBD2. The CDR3 is made up of 21 amino acids. CDR1 is MNHEY and CDR2 is SMNVEV in the germline V gene (reference sequence). The V and J ends lost 1 base and 6 bases, in that order; junction bases with no gene match: 16. The CDR3 sequence: CASSLFISFGTSGRSGNEQFF. The CDR3 nucleotides read TGTGCCAGCAGTTTATTTATCTCCTTCGGGACTAGCGGGAGGTCGGGCAATGAGCAGTTCTTC.

Only one count was recorded for this clone. The rearrangement links TRBV27 to TRBJ2-1; the match to TRBD2 covers 11 bases. Trimming cost V 3 bases and J 4 bases; bases outside gene matches: 11. Germline V gene sequence: CDR1 MNHEY, CDR2 SMNVEV (reference sequence). This CDR3 contains 18 residues. The CDR3 nucleotides read TGTGCCAGCAGTTTGGTGGGTAGCGGGAGGGCCGGGTACAATGAGCAGTTCTTC. Its protein product is CASSLVGSGRAGYNEQFF.

The chain recombines TRBV28 with TRBJ2-3, with TRBD2 matching over 9 bases. In germline, CDR1 is MDHEN, CDR2 SYDVKM. Trimming took 3 bases from V and 2 from J; bases not matched to a gene: 9. This CDR3 has 17 amino acids. CDR3 coding DNA: TGTGCCAGCAGTTTTTCCCCGCTAGCGGGGATCACAGATACGCAGTATTTT. Its protein product is CASSFSPLAGITDTQYF.

The table lists this clone with a few counts. The chain joins TRBV27 to TRBJ2-7; maybe TRBD2 (5 bases). The CDR3 is made up of 13 amino acids. Germline lookup yields CDR1 MNHEY and CDR2 SMNVEV (reference sequence). The V end was cut by 4 bases, the J end by 4 bases, with 11 bases between. The CDR3 region is CASSSPGGYEQYF. CDR3 bases: TGTGCCAGCAGTTCCCCAGGCGGGTACGAGCAGTACTTC.

The genes are TRBV5-1 and TRBJ1-4, with 7 nucleotides matching TRBD1. With 4 bases clipped from V and 2 bases from J, the junction kept 8 bases outside the gene matches. CDR1 is SGHRS and CDR2 is YFSETQ in the germline V gene. This CDR3 is 16 amino acids long. The CDR3 spells CASSPRGSGTNEKLFF. The DNA of the CDR3 is TGCGCCAGCAGCCCCAGGGGGAGTGGGACTAATGAAAAACTGTTTTTT.